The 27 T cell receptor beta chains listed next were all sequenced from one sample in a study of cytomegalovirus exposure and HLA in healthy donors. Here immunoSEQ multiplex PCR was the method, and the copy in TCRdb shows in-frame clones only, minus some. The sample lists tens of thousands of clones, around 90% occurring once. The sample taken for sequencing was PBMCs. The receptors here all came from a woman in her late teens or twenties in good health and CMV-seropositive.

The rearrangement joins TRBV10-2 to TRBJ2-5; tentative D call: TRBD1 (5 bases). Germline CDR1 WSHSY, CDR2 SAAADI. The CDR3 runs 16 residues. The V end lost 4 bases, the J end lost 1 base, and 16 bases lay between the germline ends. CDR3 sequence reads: CASSGSLQETQETQYF. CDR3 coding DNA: TGCGCCAGCAGTGGTTCCCTACAGGAAACCCAAGAGACCCAGTACTTC.

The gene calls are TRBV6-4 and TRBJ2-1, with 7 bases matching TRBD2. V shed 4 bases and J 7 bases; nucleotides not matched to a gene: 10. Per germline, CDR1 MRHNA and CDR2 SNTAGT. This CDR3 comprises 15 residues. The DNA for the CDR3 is TGTGCCAGCAGTGGAATCGGCGGGGGAGGGAATGAGCAGTTCTTC. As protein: CASSGIGGGGNEQFF.

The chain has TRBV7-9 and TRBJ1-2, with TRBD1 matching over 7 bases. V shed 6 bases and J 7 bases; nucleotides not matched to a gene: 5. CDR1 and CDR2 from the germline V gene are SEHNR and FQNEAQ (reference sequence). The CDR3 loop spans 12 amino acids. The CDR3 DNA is TGTGCCAGCAGGGAATACAGGGGTGGCTACACCTTC. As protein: CASREYRGGYTF.

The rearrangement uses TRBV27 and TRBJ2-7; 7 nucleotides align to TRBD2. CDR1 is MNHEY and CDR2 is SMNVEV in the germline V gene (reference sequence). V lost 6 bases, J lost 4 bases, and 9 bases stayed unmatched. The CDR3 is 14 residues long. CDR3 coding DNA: TGTGCCAGCAGGACAAGCGGGACCCCGTACGAGCAGTACTTC. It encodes CASRTSGTPYEQYF.

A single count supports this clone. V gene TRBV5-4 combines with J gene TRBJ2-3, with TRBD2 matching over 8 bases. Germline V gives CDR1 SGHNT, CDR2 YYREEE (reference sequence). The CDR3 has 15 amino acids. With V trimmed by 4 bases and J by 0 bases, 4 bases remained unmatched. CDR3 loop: CASSSSGTSTDTQYF. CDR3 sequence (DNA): TGTGCCAGCAGCAGTAGCGGGACGAGCACAGATACGCAGTATTTT.

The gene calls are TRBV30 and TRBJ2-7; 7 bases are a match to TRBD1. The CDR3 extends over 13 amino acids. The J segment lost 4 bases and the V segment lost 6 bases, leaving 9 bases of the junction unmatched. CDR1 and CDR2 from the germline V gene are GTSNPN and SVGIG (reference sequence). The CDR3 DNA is TGTGCCTGTCATAGACAGGGTTCTTACGAGCAGTACTTC. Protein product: CACHRQGSYEQYF. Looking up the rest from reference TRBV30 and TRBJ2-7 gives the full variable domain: SQTIHQWPATLVQPVGSPLSLECTVEGTSNPNLYWYRQAAGRGLQLLFYSVGIGQISSEVPQNLSASRPQDRQFILSSKKLLLSDSGFYLCACHRQGSYEQYFGPGTRLTVT.

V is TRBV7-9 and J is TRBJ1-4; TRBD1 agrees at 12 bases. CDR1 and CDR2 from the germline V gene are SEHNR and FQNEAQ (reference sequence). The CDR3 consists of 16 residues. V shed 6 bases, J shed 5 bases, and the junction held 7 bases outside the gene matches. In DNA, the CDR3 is TGTGCCAGCAGGTCCGGGACAGGGGGCCCAAATGAAAAACTGTTTTTT. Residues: CASRSGTGGPNEKLFF. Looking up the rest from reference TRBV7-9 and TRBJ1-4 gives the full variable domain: DTGVSQNPRHKITKRGQNVTFRCDPISEHNRLYWYRQTLGQGPEFLTYFQNEAQLEKSRLLSDRFSAERPKGSFSTLEIQRTEQGDSAMYLCASRSGTGGPNEKLFFGSGTQLSVL.

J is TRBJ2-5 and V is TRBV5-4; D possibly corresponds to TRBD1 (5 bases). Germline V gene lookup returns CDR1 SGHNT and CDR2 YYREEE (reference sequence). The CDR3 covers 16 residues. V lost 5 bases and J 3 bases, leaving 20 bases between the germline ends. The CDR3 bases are TGTGCCAGCAGTAGTTTCGACAGCCATAACAAAGAGACCCAGTACTTC. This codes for CASSSFDSHNKETQYF.

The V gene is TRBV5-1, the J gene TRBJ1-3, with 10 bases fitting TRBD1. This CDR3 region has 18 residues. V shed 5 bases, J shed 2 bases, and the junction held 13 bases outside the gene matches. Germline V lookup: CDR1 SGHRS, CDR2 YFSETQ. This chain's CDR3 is CASSPGTGAPNTGNTIYF. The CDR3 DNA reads TGCGCCAGCAGTCCCGGGACAGGGGCCCCAAACACTGGAAACACCATATATTTT.

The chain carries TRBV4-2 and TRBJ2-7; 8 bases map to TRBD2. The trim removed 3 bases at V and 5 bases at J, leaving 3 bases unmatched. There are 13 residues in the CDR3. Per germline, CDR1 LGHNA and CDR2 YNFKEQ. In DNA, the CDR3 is TGTGCCAGCAGCCATTCACTAGCGGACGAGCAGTACTTC. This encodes CASSHSLADEQYF.

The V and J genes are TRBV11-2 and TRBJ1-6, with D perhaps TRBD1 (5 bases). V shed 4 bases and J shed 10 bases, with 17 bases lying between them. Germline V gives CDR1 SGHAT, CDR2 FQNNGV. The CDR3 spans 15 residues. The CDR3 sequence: CASSSLRTSGSPLHF. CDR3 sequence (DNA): TGTGCCAGCAGCTCCCTACGGACCTCAGGGTCACCCCTCCACTTT.

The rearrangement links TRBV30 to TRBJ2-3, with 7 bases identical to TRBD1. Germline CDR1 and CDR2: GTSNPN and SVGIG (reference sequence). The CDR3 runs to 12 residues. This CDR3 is CAQGFSTDTQYF. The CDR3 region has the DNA TGTGCACAGGGGTTTAGCACAGATACGCAGTATTTT.

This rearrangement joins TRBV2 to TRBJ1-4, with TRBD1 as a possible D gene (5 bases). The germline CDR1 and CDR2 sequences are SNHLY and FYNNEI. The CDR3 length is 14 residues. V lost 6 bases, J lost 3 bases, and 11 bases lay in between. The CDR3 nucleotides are TGTGCCAGCAGACTCAGGGTCTCTAATGAAAAACTGTTTTTT. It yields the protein CASRLRVSNEKLFF.

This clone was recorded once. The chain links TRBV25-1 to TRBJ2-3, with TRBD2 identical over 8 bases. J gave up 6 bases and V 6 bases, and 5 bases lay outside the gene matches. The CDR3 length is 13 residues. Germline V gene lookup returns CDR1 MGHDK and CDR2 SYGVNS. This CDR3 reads CASSLRGGDTQYF. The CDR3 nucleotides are TGTGCCAGCAGCCTCCGGGGGGGGGATACGCAGTATTTT. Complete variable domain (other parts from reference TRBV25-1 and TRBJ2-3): EADIYQTPRYLVIGTGKKITLECSQTMGHDKMYWYQQDPGMELHLIHYSYGVNSTEKGDLSSESTVSRIRTEHFPLTLESARPSHTSQYLCASSLRGGDTQYFGPGTRLTVL.

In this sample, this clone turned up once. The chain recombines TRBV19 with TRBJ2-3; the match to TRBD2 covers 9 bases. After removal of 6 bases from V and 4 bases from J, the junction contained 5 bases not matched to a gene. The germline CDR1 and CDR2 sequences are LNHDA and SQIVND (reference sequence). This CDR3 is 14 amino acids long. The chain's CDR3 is CASRERGAADTQYF. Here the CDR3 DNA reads TGTGCCAGTAGGGAGCGGGGGGCAGCAGATACGCAGTATTTT.

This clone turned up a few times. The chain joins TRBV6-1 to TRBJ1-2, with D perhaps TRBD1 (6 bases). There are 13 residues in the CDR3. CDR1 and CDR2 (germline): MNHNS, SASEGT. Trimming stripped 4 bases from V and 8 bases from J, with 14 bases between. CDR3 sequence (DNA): TGTGCCAGCAGTGCCGAGGGACATTCCGGCTACACCTTC. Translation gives CASSAEGHSGYTF.

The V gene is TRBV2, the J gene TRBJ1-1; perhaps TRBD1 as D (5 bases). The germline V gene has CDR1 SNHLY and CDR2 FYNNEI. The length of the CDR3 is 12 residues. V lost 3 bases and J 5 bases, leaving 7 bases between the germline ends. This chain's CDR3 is CASSDGGTEAFF. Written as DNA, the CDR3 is TGTGCCAGCAGTGATGGGGGGACTGAAGCTTTCTTT.

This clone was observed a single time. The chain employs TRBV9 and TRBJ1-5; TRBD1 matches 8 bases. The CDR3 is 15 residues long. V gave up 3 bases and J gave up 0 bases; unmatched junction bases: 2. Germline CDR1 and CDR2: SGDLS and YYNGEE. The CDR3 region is CASSGGTGSNQPQHF. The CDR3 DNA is TGTGCCAGCAGCGGGGGGACAGGTAGCAATCAGCCCCAGCATTTT.

The DNA for the CDR3 is TGTGCCAGCAGCGTGGGTAGCGGGAGGGCCGTCAATGAGCAGTTCTTC. It yields the protein CASSVGSGRAVNEQFF. The chain uses TRBV11-2 and TRBJ2-1; TRBD2 matches 11 bases. With V trimmed by 5 bases and J by 6 bases, 9 bases remained unmatched. The CDR3 has 16 residues. Germline CDR1 reads SGHAT; CDR2 reads FQNNGV.

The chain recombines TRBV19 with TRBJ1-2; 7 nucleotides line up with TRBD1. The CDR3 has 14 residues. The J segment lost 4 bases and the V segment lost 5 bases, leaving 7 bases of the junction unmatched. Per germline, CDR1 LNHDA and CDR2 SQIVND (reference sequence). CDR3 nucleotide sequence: TGTGCCAGTAGTGGCAGGGGGGAAGGCTATGGCTACACCTTC. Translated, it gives CASSGRGEGYGYTF.

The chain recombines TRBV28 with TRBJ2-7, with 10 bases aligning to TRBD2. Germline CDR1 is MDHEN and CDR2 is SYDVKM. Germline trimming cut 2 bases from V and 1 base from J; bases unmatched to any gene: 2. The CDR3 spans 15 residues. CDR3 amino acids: CASSLLAGVSYEQYF. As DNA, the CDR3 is TGTGCCAGCAGTTTACTAGCGGGAGTGTCCTACGAGCAGTACTTC.

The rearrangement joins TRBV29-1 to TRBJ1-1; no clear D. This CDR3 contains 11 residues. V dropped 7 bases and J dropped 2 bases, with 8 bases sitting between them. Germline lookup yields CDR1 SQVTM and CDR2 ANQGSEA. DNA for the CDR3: TGCAGCGGCGCGGATAACACTGAAGCTTTCTTT. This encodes CSGADNTEAFF.

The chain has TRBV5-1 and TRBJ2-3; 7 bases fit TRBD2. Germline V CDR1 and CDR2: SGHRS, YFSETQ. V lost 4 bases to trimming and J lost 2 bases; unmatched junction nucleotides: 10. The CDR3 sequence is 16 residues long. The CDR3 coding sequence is TGCGCCAGCAGCCCCCGGGCCGGGGGGAACACAGATACGCAGTATTTT. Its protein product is CASSPRAGGNTDTQYF.

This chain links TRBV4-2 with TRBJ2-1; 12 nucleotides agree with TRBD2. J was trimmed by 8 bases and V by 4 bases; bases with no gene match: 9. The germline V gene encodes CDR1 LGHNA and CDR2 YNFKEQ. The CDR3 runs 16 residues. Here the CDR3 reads CASSLPSGGAVDEQFF. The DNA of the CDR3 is TGTGCCAGCAGCCTTCCTAGCGGGGGGGCTGTTGATGAGCAGTTCTTC.

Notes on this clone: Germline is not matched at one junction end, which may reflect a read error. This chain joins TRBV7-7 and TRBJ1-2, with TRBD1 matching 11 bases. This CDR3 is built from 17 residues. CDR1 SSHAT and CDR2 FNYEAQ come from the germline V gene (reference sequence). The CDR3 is CASSLGPGQGDLYGYTF. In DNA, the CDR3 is TGTGCTAGCAGCTTAGGACCGGGACAGGGGGATCTCTATGGCTACACCTTC.

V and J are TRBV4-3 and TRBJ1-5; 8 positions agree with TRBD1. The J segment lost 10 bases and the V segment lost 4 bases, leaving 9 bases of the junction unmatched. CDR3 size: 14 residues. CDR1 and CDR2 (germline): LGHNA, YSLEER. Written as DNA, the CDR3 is TGCGCCAGCAGCCCGGGACAGGCTGTCGGCCCCCAGCATTTT. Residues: CASSPGQAVGPQHF.

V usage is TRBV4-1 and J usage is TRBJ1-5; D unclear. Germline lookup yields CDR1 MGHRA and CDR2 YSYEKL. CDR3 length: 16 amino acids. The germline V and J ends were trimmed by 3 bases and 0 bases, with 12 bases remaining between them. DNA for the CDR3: TGCGCCAGCAGCCAGGCGGGCGGCAATAGCAATCAGCCCCAGCATTTT. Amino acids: CASSQAGGNSNQPQHF.